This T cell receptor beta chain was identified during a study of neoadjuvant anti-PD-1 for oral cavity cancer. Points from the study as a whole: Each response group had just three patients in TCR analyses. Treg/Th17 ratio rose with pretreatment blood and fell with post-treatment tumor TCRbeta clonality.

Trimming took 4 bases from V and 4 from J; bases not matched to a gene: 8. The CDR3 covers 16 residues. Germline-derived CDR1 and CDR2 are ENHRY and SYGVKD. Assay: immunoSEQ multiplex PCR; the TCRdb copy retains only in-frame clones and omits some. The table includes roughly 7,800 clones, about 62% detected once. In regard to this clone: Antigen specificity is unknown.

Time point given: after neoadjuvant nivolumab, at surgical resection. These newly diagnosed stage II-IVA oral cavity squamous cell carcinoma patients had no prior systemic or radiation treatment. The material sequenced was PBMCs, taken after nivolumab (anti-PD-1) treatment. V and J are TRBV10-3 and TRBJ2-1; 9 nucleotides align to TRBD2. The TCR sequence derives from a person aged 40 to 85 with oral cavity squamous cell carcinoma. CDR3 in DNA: TGTGCCATCAGTGGGGGCGGGACTAGCCGGTACAATGAGCAGTTCTTC. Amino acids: CAISGGGTSRYNEQFF.